The rows below give T cell receptor beta chains drawn from one sample of a study of cytomegalovirus exposure and HLA in healthy donors. Sequencing was performed with immunoSEQ multiplex PCR; in TCRdb, only in-frame clones are kept and a portion is missing. This repertoire shows about 67,000 clones, around 63% found once; its top ten account for roughly 1.9%. Sequencing was done on a sample of PBMCs. The receptors originated from a woman aged 30 to 39 in good health and CMV-seronegative. Both conserved end residues are part of each CDR3. D genes are given only for firm matches. Some rows have no size entry. The others give once, few or many, or a class for an expanded clone.

-,few,TRBJ1-1,TRBV4-1,CASSHRDRSPEAFF,TGCGCCAGCAGCCACCGAGACAGGAGCCCTGAAGCTTTCTTT
-,-,TRBJ2-3,TRBV11-2,CASRQSTDTQYF,TGTGCCAGCAGGCAGAGCACAGATACGCAGTATTTT
TRBD1,-,TRBJ1-3,TRBV6-6,CASSTTGAINTIYF,TGTGCCAGCAGCACAACAGGGGCGATAAACACCATATATTTT
TRBD1,-,TRBJ1-5,TRBV5-4,CASSPGTANQPQHF,TGTGCCAGCAGCCCCGGGACAGCAAATCAGCCCCAGCATTTT
-,few,TRBJ1-6,TRBV27,CASRTISGQPSSYNSPLHF,TGTGCCAGCCGAACCATCTCAGGACAGCCAAGCTCCTATAATTCACCCCTCCACTTT
-,-,TRBJ1-2,TRBV7-2,CVTRREELGYTF,TGTGTAACCCGCCGGGAGGAGCTTGGCTACACCTTC
-,-,TRBJ2-2,TRBV6-1,CATKKIPPTGELFF,TGTGCCACTAAAAAGATTCCTCCCACCGGGGAGCTGTTTTTT
TRBD1,-,TRBJ1-2,TRBV15,CATSRDPGQSVQTF,TGTGCCACCAGCAGAGATCCGGGACAGTCGGTTCAAACCTTC
-,-,TRBJ1-6,TRBV9,CASGGGSYNSPLHF,TGTGCCAGCGGAGGTGGATCCTATAATTCACCCCTCCACTTT
-,-,TRBJ1-1,TRBV6-5,CASSRGGSKTEAFF,TGTGCCAGCAGCCGGGGGGGTTCAAAAACTGAAGCTTTCTTT
TRBD1,-,TRBJ1-6,TRBV4-3,CASSQSTGGYNSPLHF,TGCGCCAGCAGCCAATCGACAGGGGGGTATAATTCACCCCTCCACTTT
-,-,TRBJ1-5,TRBV5-8,CASSLTGLSNQPQHF,TGTGCCAGCAGCTTGACAGGGTTGAGCAATCAGCCCCAGCATTTT
TRBD2,-,TRBJ2-5,TRBV7-9,CASSQGLAAQETQYF,TGTGCCAGCAGCCAGGGACTAGCGGCCCAAGAGACCCAGTACTTC